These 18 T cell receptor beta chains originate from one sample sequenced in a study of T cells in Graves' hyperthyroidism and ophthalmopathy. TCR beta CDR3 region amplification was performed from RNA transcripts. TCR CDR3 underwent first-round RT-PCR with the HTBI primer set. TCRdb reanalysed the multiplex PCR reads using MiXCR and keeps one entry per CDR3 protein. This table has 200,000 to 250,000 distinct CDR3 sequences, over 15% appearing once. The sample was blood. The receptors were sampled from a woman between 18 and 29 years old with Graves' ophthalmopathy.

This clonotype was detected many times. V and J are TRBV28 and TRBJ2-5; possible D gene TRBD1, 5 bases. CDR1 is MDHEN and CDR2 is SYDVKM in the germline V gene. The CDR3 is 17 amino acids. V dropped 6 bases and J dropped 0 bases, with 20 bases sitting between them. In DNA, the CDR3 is TGTGCCAGCAGCCTCAGGTCTTTGGGGCCGTACCAAGAGACCCAGTACTTC. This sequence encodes CASSLRSLGPYQETQYF.

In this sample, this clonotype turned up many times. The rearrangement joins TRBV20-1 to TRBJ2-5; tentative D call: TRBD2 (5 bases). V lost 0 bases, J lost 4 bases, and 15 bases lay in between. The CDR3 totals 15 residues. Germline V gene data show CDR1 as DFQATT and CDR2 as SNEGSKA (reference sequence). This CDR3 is CSARDVVGGRETQYF. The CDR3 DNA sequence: TGCAGTGCTAGAGACGTAGTTGGAGGAAGAGAGACCCAGTACTTC.

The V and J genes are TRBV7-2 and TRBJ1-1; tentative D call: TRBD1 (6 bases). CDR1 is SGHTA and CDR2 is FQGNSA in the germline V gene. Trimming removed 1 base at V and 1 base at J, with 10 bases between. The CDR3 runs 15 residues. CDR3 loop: CASSLGGHWNTEAFF. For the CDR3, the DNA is TGTGCCAGCAGCTTAGGGGGACACTGGAACACTGAAGCTTTCTTT.

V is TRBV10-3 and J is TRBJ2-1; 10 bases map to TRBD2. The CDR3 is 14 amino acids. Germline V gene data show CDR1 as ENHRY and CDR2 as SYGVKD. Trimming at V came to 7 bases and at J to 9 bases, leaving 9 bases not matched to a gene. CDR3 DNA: TGTGCCATCATGCGTAGCGGGGGGCCGATTGAGCAGTTCTTC. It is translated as CAIMRSGGPIEQFF.

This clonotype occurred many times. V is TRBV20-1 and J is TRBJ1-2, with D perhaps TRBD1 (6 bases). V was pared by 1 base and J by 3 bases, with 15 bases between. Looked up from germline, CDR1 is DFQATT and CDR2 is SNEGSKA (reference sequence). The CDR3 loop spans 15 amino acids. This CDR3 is CSARGDGTTHYGYTF. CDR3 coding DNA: TGCAGTGCTAGAGGAGATGGGACAACCCACTATGGCTACACCTTC.

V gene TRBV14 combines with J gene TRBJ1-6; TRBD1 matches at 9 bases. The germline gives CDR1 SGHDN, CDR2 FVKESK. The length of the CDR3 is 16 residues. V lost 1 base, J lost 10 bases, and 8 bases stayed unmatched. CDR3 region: CASSQVTGTGNSPLHF. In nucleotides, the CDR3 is TGTGCCAGCAGCCAAGTCACCGGGACAGGGAACTCACCCCTCCACTTT.

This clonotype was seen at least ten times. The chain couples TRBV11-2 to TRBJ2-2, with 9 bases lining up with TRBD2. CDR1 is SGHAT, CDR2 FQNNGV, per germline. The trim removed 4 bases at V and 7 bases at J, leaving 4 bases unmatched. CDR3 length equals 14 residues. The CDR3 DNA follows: TGTGCCAGCAGCTCAGGACTAGCGAACGGGGAGCTGTTTTTT. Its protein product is CASSSGLANGELFF.

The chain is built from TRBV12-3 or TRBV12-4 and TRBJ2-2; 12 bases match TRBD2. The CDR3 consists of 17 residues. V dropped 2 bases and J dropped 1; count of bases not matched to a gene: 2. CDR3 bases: TGTGCCAGCAGTTTAACACTAGCGGGGGGGAACACCGGGGAGCTGTTTTTT. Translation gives CASSLTLAGGNTGELFF.

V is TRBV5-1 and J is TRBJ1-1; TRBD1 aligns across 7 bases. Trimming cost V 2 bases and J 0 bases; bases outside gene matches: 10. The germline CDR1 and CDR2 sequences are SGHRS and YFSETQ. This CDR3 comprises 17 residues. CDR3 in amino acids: CASSFNLRQGLNTEAFF. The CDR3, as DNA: TGCGCCAGCAGCTTTAATCTACGACAGGGCTTGAACACTGAAGCTTTCTTT.

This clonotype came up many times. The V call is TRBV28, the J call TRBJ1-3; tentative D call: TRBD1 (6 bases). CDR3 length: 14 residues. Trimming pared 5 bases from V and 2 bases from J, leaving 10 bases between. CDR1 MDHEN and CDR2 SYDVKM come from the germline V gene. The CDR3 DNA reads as TGTGCCAGCAGTCTCAGGGGAGCTGGAAACACCATATATTTT. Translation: CASSLRGAGNTIYF.

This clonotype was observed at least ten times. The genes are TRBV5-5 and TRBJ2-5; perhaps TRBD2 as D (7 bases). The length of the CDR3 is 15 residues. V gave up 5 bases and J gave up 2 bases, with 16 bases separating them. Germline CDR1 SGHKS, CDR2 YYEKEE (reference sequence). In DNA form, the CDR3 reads TGTGCCAGCAGGCGGGGGCCGGGACCACAAGAGACCCAGTACTTC. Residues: CASRRGPGPQETQYF.

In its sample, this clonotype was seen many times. CDR3 sequence (DNA): TGTGCCAGCAGCCCTGGGACTAGCGGAAACACCGGGGAGCTGTTTTTT. This codes for CASSPGTSGNTGELFF. V gene TRBV28 combines with J gene TRBJ2-2; 11 nucleotides match TRBD2. The ends lost 6 bases at V and 2 bases at J; junction bases unmatched: 5. The CDR3 extends over 16 amino acids. Per the germline V gene, CDR1 is MDHEN and CDR2 is SYDVKM.

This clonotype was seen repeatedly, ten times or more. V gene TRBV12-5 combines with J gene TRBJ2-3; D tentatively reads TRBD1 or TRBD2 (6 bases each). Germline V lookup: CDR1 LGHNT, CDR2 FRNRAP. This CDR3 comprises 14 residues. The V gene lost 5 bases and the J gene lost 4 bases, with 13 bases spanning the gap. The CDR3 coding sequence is TGTGCTAGTGGTCCTGGAGGGGGATCAGATACGCAGTATTTT. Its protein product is CASGPGGGSDTQYF.

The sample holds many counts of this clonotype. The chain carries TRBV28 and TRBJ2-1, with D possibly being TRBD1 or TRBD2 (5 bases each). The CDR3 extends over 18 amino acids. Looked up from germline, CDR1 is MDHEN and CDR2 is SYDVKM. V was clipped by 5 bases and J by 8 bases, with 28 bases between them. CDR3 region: CASSTPGRSMNPFHEQFF. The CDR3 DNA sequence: TGTGCCAGCAGTACCCCGGGACGGTCTATGAATCCTTTCCATGAGCAGTTCTTC.

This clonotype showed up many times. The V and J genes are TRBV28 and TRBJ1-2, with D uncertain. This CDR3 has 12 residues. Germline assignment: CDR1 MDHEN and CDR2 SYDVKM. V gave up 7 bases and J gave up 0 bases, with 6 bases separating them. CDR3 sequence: CASTDSNYGYTF. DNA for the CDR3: TGTGCCAGCACAGACTCTAACTATGGCTACACCTTC.

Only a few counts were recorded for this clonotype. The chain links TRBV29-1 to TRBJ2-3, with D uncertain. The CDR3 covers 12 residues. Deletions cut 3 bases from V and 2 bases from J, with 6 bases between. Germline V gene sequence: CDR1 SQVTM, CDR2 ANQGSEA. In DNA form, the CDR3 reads TGCAGCGTTGAGGTGAACACAGATACGCAGTATTTT. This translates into CSVEVNTDTQYF.

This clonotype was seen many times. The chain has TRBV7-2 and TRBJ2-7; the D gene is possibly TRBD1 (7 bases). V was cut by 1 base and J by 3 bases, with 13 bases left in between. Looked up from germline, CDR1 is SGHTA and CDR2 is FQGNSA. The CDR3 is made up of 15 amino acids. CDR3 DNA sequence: TGTGCCAGCAGCTTAGATCGGCAGGGGGGCTACGAGCAGTACTTC. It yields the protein CASSLDRQGGYEQYF.

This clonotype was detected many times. The CDR3 DNA sequence: TGTGCCTGGAGCCCCCTTGTGAACACCGGGGAGCTGTTTTTT. This sequence encodes CAWSPLVNTGELFF. The rearrangement uses TRBV30 and TRBJ2-2; D not resolved. Germline CDR1 reads GTSNPN; CDR2 reads SVGIG (reference sequence). The CDR3 sequence is 14 residues long. The V end was cut by 3 bases, the J end by 1 base, with 9 bases between.